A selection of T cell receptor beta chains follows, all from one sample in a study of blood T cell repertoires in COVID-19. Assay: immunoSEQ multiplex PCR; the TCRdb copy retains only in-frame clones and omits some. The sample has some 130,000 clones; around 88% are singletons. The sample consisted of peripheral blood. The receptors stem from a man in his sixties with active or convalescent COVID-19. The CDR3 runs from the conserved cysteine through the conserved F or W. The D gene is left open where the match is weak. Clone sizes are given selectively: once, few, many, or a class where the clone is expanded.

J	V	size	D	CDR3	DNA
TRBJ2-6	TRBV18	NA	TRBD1	CASSPGQASGANVLTF	TGTGCCAGCTCACCGGGACAGGCCTCTGGGGCCAACGTCCTGACTTTC
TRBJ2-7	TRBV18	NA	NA	CASSPPSPGSYEQYF	TGTGCCAGCTCACCACCGTCGCCCGGGTCCTACGAGCAGTACTTC
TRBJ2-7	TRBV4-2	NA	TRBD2	CASSRGERGLSYEQYF	TGTGCCAGCAGCCGAGGGGAGCGGGGGCTCTCCTACGAGCAGTACTTC
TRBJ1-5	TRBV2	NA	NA	CASSETRLSNQPQHF	TGTGCCAGCAGTGAGACCAGGCTTTCGAATCAGCCCCAGCATTTT
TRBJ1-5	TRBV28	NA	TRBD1	CASNGQENRNQPQHF	TGTGCCAGCAACGGACAGGAGAATCGGAATCAGCCCCAGCATTTT
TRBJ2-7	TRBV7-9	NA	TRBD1	CASNSRDRGSYEQYF	TGTGCCAGCAACTCGCGGGACAGGGGGTCCTACGAGCAGTACTTC
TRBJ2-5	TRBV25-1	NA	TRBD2	CASSEAGGETQYF	TGTGCCAGCAGTGAAGCGGGAGGAGAGACCCAGTACTTC
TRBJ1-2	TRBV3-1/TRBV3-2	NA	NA	CASSQDPGWPFRDYGYTF	TGTGCCAGCAGCCAAGATCCCGGATGGCCCTTCAGGGACTATGGCTACACCTTC
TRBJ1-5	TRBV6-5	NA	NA	CASRPQASNQPQHF	TGTGCCAGCAGGCCCCAGGCGAGCAATCAGCCCCAGCATTTT
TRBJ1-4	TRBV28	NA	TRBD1	CASFNRQGDEKLFF	TGTGCCAGCTTTAATCGGCAGGGGGATGAAAAACTGTTTTTT
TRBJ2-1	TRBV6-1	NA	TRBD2	CASSEAPPSGSYYNEQFF	TGTGCCAGCAGTGAAGCGCCTCCTAGCGGGAGTTACTACAATGAGCAGTTCTTC
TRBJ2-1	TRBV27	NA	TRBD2	CASTTGVGGYPNYNEQFF	TGTGCCAGCACCACGGGAGTGGGAGGGTACCCCAACTACAATGAGCAGTTCTTC
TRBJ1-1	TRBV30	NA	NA	CASQYGGGSSNTEAFF	TGTGCCTCCCAATATGGGGGGGGGTCCTCGAACACTGAAGCTTTCTTT
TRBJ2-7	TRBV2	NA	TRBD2	CASRRGEISYEQYF	TGTGCCAGCAGACGGGGGGAGATCTCCTACGAGCAGTACTTC
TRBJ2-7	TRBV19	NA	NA	CASSPGTFDPYEQYF	TGTGCCAGTAGTCCCGGGACATTTGACCCCTACGAGCAGTACTTC
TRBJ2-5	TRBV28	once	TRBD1	CASSHPWDREMQETQYF	TGTGCCAGCAGTCATCCATGGGACAGGGAGATGCAAGAGACCCAGTACTTC
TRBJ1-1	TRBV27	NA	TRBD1	CASRRLGQGYTEAFF	TGTGCCAGCAGGCGTCTCGGACAGGGTTATACTGAAGCTTTCTTT
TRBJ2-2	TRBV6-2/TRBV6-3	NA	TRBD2	CASSYGRGRSYTGELFF	TGTGCCAGCAGTTACGGGAGGGGCCGATCCTACACCGGGGAGCTGTTTTTT
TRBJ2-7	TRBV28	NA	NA	CASSPPRGVYEQYF	TGTGCCAGCAGTCCCCCTCGGGGAGTTTACGAGCAGTACTTC
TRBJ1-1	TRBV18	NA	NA	CASSRDTDTEAFF	TGTGCCAGCTCACGGGACACAGACACTGAAGCTTTCTTT
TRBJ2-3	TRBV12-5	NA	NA	CASGLGADTDTQYF	TGTGCTAGTGGTTTAGGGGCAGACACAGATACGCAGTATTTT